The 26 T cell receptor beta chains given below trace back to one sample, sequenced in a study of shared clonotypes between healthy human individuals. Sequencing was performed with immunoSEQ multiplex PCR; in TCRdb, only in-frame clones are kept and a portion is missing. The table has 2 million to 3 million clones, approximately 93% seen once. Sequenced: naive CD4+ T cells from PBMCs. Stated subset: CD45RA+ positively selected. These receptors were obtained from a man aged 18-30 years in good health. Some clones in this sample may be carry-over from other donors' samples.

Notes on this clone: Germline and junction disagree at one end, which may indicate a read error. The gene calls are TRBV11-2 and TRBJ2-2; perhaps D is TRBD1 or TRBD2 (5 bases each). The CDR3 has 17 residues. CDR1 and CDR2 (germline): SGHAT, FQNNGV. The CDR3 nucleotides are TGTGCCAGCAGCCTAGACGCAGGGAGTAGAGACACCGGGGAGCTGTTTTTT. This gives the protein CASSLDAGSRDTGELFF.

Remarks on this clone: Other nucleotide sequences in the sample specify the same CDR3. J is TRBJ2-7 and V is TRBV9; D gene uncertain. Germline V CDR1 and CDR2: SGDLS, YYNGEE. The CDR3 is 15 amino acids. Trimming shortened V by 4 bases and J by 3 bases, and 17 bases separated the two germline ends. CDR3 sequence reads: CASSPHRAQSYEQYF. Here the CDR3 DNA reads TGTGCCAGCAGCCCCCACAGAGCCCAAAGCTACGAGCAGTACTTC.

V usage is TRBV19 and J usage is TRBJ2-6, with 8 bases aligning to TRBD1. This CDR3 is built from 17 residues. Germline CDR1 LNHDA, CDR2 SQIVND (reference sequence). Germline trimming cut 7 bases from V and 2 bases from J; bases unmatched to any gene: 10. The CDR3 DNA follows: TGTGCCAGTACCTCAACCTTCAGGGGGCCTGGGGCCAACGTCCTGACTTTC. This gives the protein CASTSTFRGPGANVLTF.

The genes are TRBV19 and TRBJ1-1; D remains unclear. CDR1 is LNHDA and CDR2 is SQIVND in the germline V gene (reference sequence). The CDR3 covers 13 residues. Deletions cut 2 bases from V and 1 base from J, with 5 bases between. CDR3 bases: TGTGCCAGTAGTATACCGAGGAACACTGAAGCTTTCTTT. This sequence encodes CASSIPRNTEAFF.

This CDR3 is CASSSPRTGGRYEQYF. The DNA for the CDR3 is TGTGCCAGCAGTTCGCCCAGGACAGGGGGGAGGTACGAGCAGTACTTC. The chain has TRBV28 and TRBJ2-7; 10 nucleotides align to TRBD1. Germline CDR1 reads MDHEN; CDR2 reads SYDVKM. The CDR3 sequence is 16 residues long. The V segment lost 4 bases and the J segment 4 bases; nucleotides outside the gene matches: 10.

The chain employs TRBV2 and TRBJ1-5, with TRBD1 as a possible D gene (6 bases). The V and J ends lost 8 bases and 1 base respectively, with 12 bases between them. Germline V CDR1 and CDR2: SNHLY, FYNNEI. CDR3 length: 14 amino acids. The CDR3 DNA reads as TGTGCCAGCCTTATCGACAGGAGCAATCAGCCCCAGCATTTT. This sequence encodes CASLIDRSNQPQHF.

A note on this clone: This sample includes further DNA sequences coding for the same CDR3. The rearrangement joins TRBV7-3 to TRBJ2-2; no clear D. CDR1 is SGHTA and CDR2 is FQGTGA in the germline V gene. The CDR3 sequence is 12 residues long. Trimming removed 5 bases from V and 8 bases from J, with 9 bases in between. CDR3 in DNA: TGTGCCAGCAGCCCTAGGAGAGGGGAGCTGTTTTTT. This encodes CASSPRRGELFF.

V gene TRBV4-2 combines with J gene TRBJ2-3; the D gene is possibly TRBD2 (6 bases). V dropped 3 bases and J dropped 2 bases, with 15 bases sitting between them. The CDR3 loop spans 16 amino acids. CDR1 is LGHNA and CDR2 is YNFKEQ in the germline V gene. The CDR3 protein is CASSHLPGLITDTQYF. The CDR3 nucleotides are TGTGCCAGCAGCCATCTGCCGGGACTCATCACAGATACGCAGTATTTT.

J is TRBJ2-1 and V is TRBV11-2; 12 nucleotides align to TRBD2. Germline V gives CDR1 SGHAT, CDR2 FQNNGV. The trim removed 3 bases at V and 0 bases at J, leaving 6 bases unmatched. The CDR3 is made up of 18 amino acids. This CDR3 is CASSFLTSGSPSYNEQFF. In nucleotides, the CDR3 is TGTGCCAGCAGCTTCTTGACTAGCGGGAGCCCCTCCTACAATGAGCAGTTCTTC. Drawing the rest from reference TRBV11-2 and TRBJ2-1, the complete variable domain is EAGVAQSPRYKIIEKRQSVAFWCNPISGHATLYWYQQILGQGPKLLIQFQNNGVVDDSQLPKDRFSAERLKGVDSTLKIQPAKLEDSAVYLCASSFLTSGSPSYNEQFFGPGTRLTVL.

This clone has a single count. The rearrangement links TRBV18 to TRBJ1-1, with 9 positions matching TRBD1. With V trimmed by 6 bases and J by 4 bases, 12 bases remained unmatched. Looked up from germline, CDR1 is KGHSH and CDR2 is LQKENI. The CDR3 is 16 amino acids. Here the CDR3 reads CASSPTGGVMTTEAFF. The CDR3 region has the DNA TGTGCCAGCTCGCCCACAGGGGGCGTAATGACCACTGAAGCTTTCTTT.

The chain carries TRBV9 and TRBJ1-4, with D perhaps matching TRBD1 (6 bases). Trimming cost V 4 bases and J 6 bases, with 22 bases left between them. The CDR3 totals 17 residues. CDR1 SGDLS and CDR2 YYNGEE come from the germline V gene. Here the CDR3 DNA reads TGTGCCAGCAGCCCCGGGGGGGGCTCCCGAGGGTATGAAAAACTGTTTTTT. As protein: CASSPGGGSRGYEKLFF.

This clone was observed a single time. The chain joins TRBV4-3 to TRBJ2-3; the D is unclear. The CDR3 is 16 residues long. Germline CDR1 reads LGHNA; CDR2 reads YSLEER. V shed 4 bases and J shed 1 base, with 15 bases lying between them. CDR3: CASSPRSKGRTDTQYF. The CDR3 DNA follows: TGCGCCAGCAGCCCCCGGAGTAAGGGCCGCACAGATACGCAGTATTTT.

This clone was recorded many times. The rearrangement uses TRBV10-3 and TRBJ1-1; D call uncertain. Deletions cut 4 bases from V and 0 bases from J, with 12 bases between. CDR3 size: 15 residues. Germline V lookup: CDR1 ENHRY, CDR2 SYGVKD. The CDR3 nucleotides are TGTGCCATCAGTGCAAAGACGCTGATGAACACTGAAGCTTTCTTT. Amino acid sequence: CAISAKTLMNTEAFF.

This clone was detected a few times. V is TRBV28 and J is TRBJ1-5; possibly TRBD1 for D (5 bases). Trimming removed 7 bases from V and 5 bases from J, with 12 bases in between. The CDR3 spans 13 residues. Germline V gene sequence: CDR1 MDHEN, CDR2 SYDVKM. The CDR3 DNA is TGTGCCAGCACCCAAACAGGATATCAGCCCCAGCATTTT. Its protein product is CASTQTGYQPQHF.

The CDR3: CASSVAGTGGVETQYF. In DNA, the CDR3 is TGTGCCAGCAGCGTAGCTGGGACAGGGGGCGTAGAGACCCAGTACTTC. V and J are TRBV9 and TRBJ2-5; 12 bases agree with TRBD1. This CDR3 has 16 residues. Germline V gene data show CDR1 as SGDLS and CDR2 as YYNGEE. Trimming cost V 0 bases and J 4 bases; bases outside gene matches: 4.

In this sample, this clone turned up once. This chain connects TRBV11-1 to TRBJ1-1; D is undetermined. V lost 5 bases and J 4 bases, leaving 11 bases between the germline ends. Germline V gene sequence: CDR1 SGHAT, CDR2 FQDESV (reference sequence). The CDR3 has 13 residues. CDR3 amino acids: CASSQPGGTEAFF. The CDR3 nucleotides read TGTGCCAGCAGCCAACCAGGAGGCACTGAAGCTTTCTTT.

This chain joins TRBV27 and TRBJ2-7; 7 positions match TRBD1. Per germline, CDR1 MNHEY and CDR2 SMNVEV (reference sequence). V dropped 8 bases and J dropped 0; count of bases not matched to a gene: 4. This CDR3 has 13 residues. The DNA of the CDR3 is TGTGCCAGCGGGACAGTCCACTCCTACGAGCAGTACTTC. Its protein is CASGTVHSYEQYF.

The chain links TRBV28 to TRBJ1-6; weak D call: TRBD1 (5 bases). CDR1 and CDR2 (germline): MDHEN, SYDVKM. The CDR3 loop spans 14 amino acids. The V gene lost 6 bases and the J gene lost 10 bases, with 16 bases spanning the gap. CDR3 coding DNA: TGTGCCAGCAGACCGACAGCCCGAGGGTCACCCCTCCACTTT. Translated, it gives CASRPTARGSPLHF.

The genes are TRBV5-1 and TRBJ1-1, with 8 bases aligning to TRBD1. Trimming took 2 bases from V and 5 from J; bases not matched to a gene: 8. Germline V gene data show CDR1 as SGHRS and CDR2 as YFSETQ. The CDR3 length is 15 residues. The CDR3 reads CASSLGGQESTEAFF. DNA of the CDR3: TGCGCCAGCAGCTTAGGGGGACAGGAGAGTACTGAAGCTTTCTTT. Based on the CDR3 plus reference TRBV5-1 and TRBJ1-1, the full variable domain is KAGVTQTPRYLIKTRGQQVTLSCSPISGHRSVSWYQQTPGQGLQFLFEYFSETQRNKGNFPGRFSGRQFSNSRSEMNVSTLELGDSALYLCASSLGGQESTEAFFGQGTRLTVV.

On this clone itself: This sample includes further DNA sequences coding for the same CDR3. The chain combines TRBV27 with TRBJ2-5; 7 positions match TRBD1. Germline CDR1 reads MNHEY; CDR2 reads SMNVEV (reference sequence). J lost 3 bases, V lost 5 bases, and 6 bases had no gene match. The CDR3 contains 14 residues. The CDR3 loop reads CASSPRQGKETQYF. The CDR3 coding sequence is TGTGCCAGCAGTCCAAGACAGGGCAAAGAGACCCAGTACTTC.

This chain connects TRBV4-3 to TRBJ2-5, with 13 bases aligning to TRBD2. V shed 0 bases and J 5 bases; nucleotides not matched to a gene: 9. The length of the CDR3 is 18 residues. Germline V CDR1 and CDR2: LGHNA, YSLEER. CDR3: CASSQDRTPLAGGETQYF. CDR3 coding DNA: TGCGCCAGCAGCCAAGATCGCACCCCACTAGCGGGAGGGGAGACCCAGTACTTC.

The CDR3 loop reads CASSLGLGRSLEAFF. The CDR3 DNA is TGCGCCAGCAGCTTGGGATTGGGACGGAGCCTTGAAGCTTTCTTT. The rearrangement uses TRBV5-1 and TRBJ1-1; D may be TRBD1 (5 bases). Trimming shortened V by 0 bases and J by 7 bases, and 16 bases separated the two germline ends. The CDR3 covers 15 residues. The germline V gene has CDR1 SGHRS and CDR2 YFSETQ.

The rearrangement joins TRBV15 to TRBJ2-2, with D unresolved. The V and J ends lost 0 bases and 6 bases respectively, with 5 bases between them. Germline values: CDR1 LNHNV, CDR2 YYDKDF (reference sequence). This CDR3 spans 13 amino acids. The CDR3 DNA reads TGTGCCACCAGCAGAGATATCTCCGGGGAGCTGTTTTTT. Its translation is CATSRDISGELFF.

V gene TRBV16 combines with J gene TRBJ2-6, with D possibly called TRBD1 or TRBD2 (5 bases each). The CDR3 extends over 15 amino acids. V lost 4 bases and J lost 2, with 9 bases in between. CDR1 is KGHSY and CDR2 is FQNENV in the germline V gene. CDR3 in DNA: TGTGCCAGCAGCCCGGGACGTGCTGGGGCCAACGTCCTGACTTTC. Translated: CASSPGRAGANVLTF.

The chain joins TRBV19 to TRBJ2-7, with TRBD2 as a possible D gene (6 bases). V was shortened by 4 bases and J by 2 bases, with 15 bases between the two germline ends. Germline CDR1 is LNHDA and CDR2 is SQIVND (reference sequence). The CDR3 is 15 amino acids. The CDR3 nucleotides read TGTGCCAGTAGTAGGCGGGACGGAACTCCCTACGAGCAGTACTTC. Residues: CASSRRDGTPYEQYF.

This rearrangement joins TRBV6-5 to TRBJ2-7, with D unclear. This CDR3 spans 12 amino acids. V was cut by 7 bases and J by 7 bases, with 14 bases left in between. CDR1 MNHEY and CDR2 SVGAGI come from the germline V gene. The CDR3 region has the DNA TGTGCCAGCAACGAACCTACCCGTGAGCAGTACTTC. Its translation: CASNEPTREQYF.